This is a list of T cell receptor beta chains from one sample in a study of blood T cell repertoires in COVID-19. Sequencing was performed with immunoSEQ multiplex PCR; in TCRdb, only in-frame clones are kept and a portion is missing. The sample shows over 200,000 clones, approximately 80% of them seen only once. Source material: PBMCs or T cells enriched from blood (not recorded which). Receptors originate from a man aged 60 to 75 who had recovered from COVID-19. CDR3s include the opening cysteine and the closing phenylalanine or tryptophan. The order of the fields is V gene, D gene, J gene, clone size, CDR3 protein, CDR3 DNA. A D gene is named only where the DNA matches it firmly. The size of a clone is reported for some rows only, either as once, few or many, or as a class for expanded clones.

V gene: TRBV18
D gene: TRBD1
J gene: TRBJ1-1
clone size: .
CDR3 protein: CASSDRTGSNTEAFF
CDR3 DNA: TGTGCCAGCTCAGACCGGACAGGCTCCAACACTGAAGCTTTCTTT

V gene: TRBV11-3
D gene: .
J gene: TRBJ1-1
clone size: .
CDR3 protein: CASSLDPRGTEAFF
CDR3 DNA: TGTGCCAGCAGCTTAGATCCAAGAGGCACTGAAGCTTTCTTT

V gene: TRBV5-4
D gene: TRBD1
J gene: TRBJ2-3
clone size: .
CDR3 protein: CASSNPTGSTDTQYF
CDR3 DNA: TGTGCCAGCAGCAACCCGACAGGGAGCACAGATACGCAGTATTTT

V gene: TRBV20-1
D gene: TRBD1
J gene: TRBJ1-5
clone size: .
CDR3 protein: CSASTGGPQHF
CDR3 DNA: TGCAGTGCAAGTACAGGGGGGCCCCAGCATTTT

V gene: TRBV5-1
D gene: TRBD1
J gene: TRBJ1-1
clone size: many
CDR3 protein: CASSPAGTGTGRNTEAFF
CDR3 DNA: TGCGCCAGCAGCCCGGCCGGGACAGGGACGGGGAGGAACACTGAAGCTTTCTTT

V gene: TRBV7-2
D gene: TRBD2
J gene: TRBJ2-5
clone size: .
CDR3 protein: CASSLVLAGGRRETQYF
CDR3 DNA: TGTGCCAGCAGCTTAGTCCTAGCGGGGGGGAGGCGGGAGACCCAGTACTTC

V gene: TRBV6-5
D gene: TRBD1
J gene: TRBJ1-2
clone size: once
CDR3 protein: CASRAGQAPYGYTF
CDR3 DNA: TGTGCCAGCAGGGCGGGACAGGCGCCCTATGGCTACACCTTC

V gene: TRBV15
D gene: .
J gene: TRBJ1-1
clone size: .
CDR3 protein: CATSRDPNREAFF
CDR3 DNA: TGTGCCACCAGCAGAGACCCCAACAGGGAAGCTTTCTTT

V gene: TRBV7-2
D gene: .
J gene: TRBJ1-5
clone size: .
CDR3 protein: CASSLASDQPQHF
CDR3 DNA: TGTGCCAGCAGCTTAGCTTCCGATCAGCCCCAGCATTTT

V gene: TRBV4-3
D gene: .
J gene: TRBJ2-7
clone size: .
CDR3 protein: CASSQELRGLYEQYF
CDR3 DNA: TGCGCCAGCAGCCAAGAGCTCAGGGGTCTCTACGAGCAGTACTTC

V gene: TRBV10-1
D gene: TRBD1
J gene: TRBJ2-1
clone size: .
CDR3 protein: CASSESTGAAYNEQFF
CDR3 DNA: TGCGCCAGCAGTGAGTCGACAGGGGCTGCCTACAATGAGCAGTTCTTC

V gene: TRBV4-3
D gene: .
J gene: TRBJ1-4
clone size: .
CDR3 protein: CASSHYRAGKTHPREKLFF
CDR3 DNA: TGCGCCAGCAGCCATTACCGTGCGGGTAAGACCCATCCCCGGGAAAAACTGTTTTTT

V gene: TRBV4-2
D gene: TRBD2
J gene: TRBJ2-1
clone size: .
CDR3 protein: CASSQVGFGGGSYNEQFF
CDR3 DNA: TGTGCCAGCAGCCAAGTCGGTTTTGGCGGGGGCTCCTACAATGAGCAGTTCTTC

V gene: TRBV19
D gene: .
J gene: TRBJ1-5
clone size: once
CDR3 protein: CASSMDSYQPQHF
CDR3 DNA: TGTGCCAGTAGTATGGACAGCTATCAGCCCCAGCATTTT

V gene: TRBV3-1/TRBV3-2
D gene: TRBD1
J gene: TRBJ2-7
clone size: few
CDR3 protein: CASSQRQGSYEQYF
CDR3 DNA: TGTGCCAGCAGCCAGAGACAGGGGTCCTACGAGCAGTACTTC

V gene: TRBV4-3
D gene: TRBD2
J gene: TRBJ2-1
clone size: once
CDR3 protein: CASSPRAGRDEQFF
CDR3 DNA: TGCGCCAGCAGCCCGCGGGCAGGGAGGGATGAGCAGTTCTTC

V gene: TRBV7-2
D gene: .
J gene: TRBJ2-3
clone size: .
CDR3 protein: CASSLGQGADTQYF
CDR3 DNA: TGTGCCAGCAGCTTAGGTCAGGGTGCAGATACGCAGTATTTT

V gene: TRBV29-1
D gene: .
J gene: TRBJ2-7
clone size: .
CDR3 protein: CSVEIQGYEQYF
CDR3 DNA: TGCAGCGTTGAGATACAGGGATACGAGCAGTACTTC

V gene: TRBV19
D gene: TRBD1
J gene: TRBJ2-5
clone size: .
CDR3 protein: CATSVQGAQETQYF
CDR3 DNA: TGTGCCACTAGCGTACAGGGGGCACAGGAGACCCAGTACTTC

V gene: TRBV9
D gene: .
J gene: TRBJ2-2
clone size: .
CDR3 protein: CASSVDGSVRGNGELFF
CDR3 DNA: TGTGCCAGCAGCGTAGACGGGAGTGTCCGGGGGAACGGGGAGCTGTTTTTT

V gene: TRBV5-4
D gene: TRBD2
J gene: TRBJ2-3
clone size: .
CDR3 protein: CASSLKTGRGASTDTQYF
CDR3 DNA: TGTGCCAGCAGCTTGAAAACGGGGCGGGGGGCTTCCACAGATACGCAGTATTTT

V gene: TRBV5-1
D gene: .
J gene: TRBJ1-1
clone size: .
CDR3 protein: CASSADRNTEAFF
CDR3 DNA: TGCGCCAGCAGCGCCGACAGGAACACTGAAGCTTTCTTT

V gene: TRBV5-4
D gene: TRBD2
J gene: TRBJ2-5
clone size: .
CDR3 protein: CASSLTRLAGWSETQYF
CDR3 DNA: TGTGCCAGCAGCTTGACGCGACTAGCGGGGTGGTCAGAGACCCAGTACTTC

V gene: TRBV29-1
D gene: .
J gene: TRBJ2-3
clone size: .
CDR3 protein: CSVQQGWSTDTQYF
CDR3 DNA: TGCAGCGTTCAGCAGGGTTGGAGCACAGATACGCAGTATTTT

V gene: TRBV4-3
D gene: TRBD1
J gene: TRBJ1-4
clone size: .
CDR3 protein: CASSQVGQLREKLFF
CDR3 DNA: TGCGCCAGCAGCCAGGTGGGACAGTTACGGGAAAAACTGTTTTTT

V gene: TRBV7-2
D gene: TRBD1
J gene: TRBJ1-2
clone size: .
CDR3 protein: CASSLAGTGGGGYTF
CDR3 DNA: TGTGCCAGCAGCTTAGCGGGGACAGGGGGCGGTGGCTACACCTTC

V gene: TRBV5-5
D gene: .
J gene: TRBJ1-1
clone size: .
CDR3 protein: CASSGQENTEAFF
CDR3 DNA: TGTGCCAGCAGTGGTCAGGAGAACACTGAAGCTTTCTTT

V gene: TRBV6-2/TRBV6-3
D gene: .
J gene: TRBJ1-5
clone size: .
CDR3 protein: CASSYGGRQPQHF
CDR3 DNA: TGTGCCAGCAGTTATGGAGGGAGGCAGCCCCAGCATTTT

V gene: TRBV7-6
D gene: TRBD2
J gene: TRBJ2-1
clone size: .
CDR3 protein: CASSLVAGGLYNEQFF
CDR3 DNA: TGTGCCAGCAGCTTAGTAGCGGGGGGTCTCTACAATGAGCAGTTCTTC

V gene: TRBV25-1
D gene: TRBD1
J gene: TRBJ1-6
clone size: .
CDR3 protein: CASSPQGGYNSPLHF
CDR3 DNA: TGTGCCAGCAGTCCACAGGGGGGTTATAATTCACCCCTCCACTTT

V gene: TRBV4-3
D gene: .
J gene: TRBJ2-3
clone size: .
CDR3 protein: CASSQVGSGGADTQYF
CDR3 DNA: TGCGCCAGCAGCCAAGTTGGCTCTGGGGGCGCAGATACGCAGTATTTT

V gene: TRBV7-3
D gene: TRBD1
J gene: TRBJ1-1
clone size: .
CDR3 protein: CASSLSGTGVGTEAFF
CDR3 DNA: TGTGCCAGCAGCTTATCCGGGACAGGGGTCGGGACTGAAGCTTTCTTT

V gene: TRBV5-1
D gene: .
J gene: TRBJ2-5
clone size: .
CDR3 protein: CASSLAGTLFQETQYF
CDR3 DNA: TGCGCCAGCAGCTTGGCCGGGACACTCTTTCAAGAGACCCAGTACTTC

V gene: TRBV18
D gene: .
J gene: TRBJ2-2
clone size: .
CDR3 protein: CASSPQVTNTGELFF
CDR3 DNA: TGTGCCAGCTCACCCCAGGTGACGAACACCGGGGAGCTGTTTTTT

V gene: TRBV10-3
D gene: TRBD1
J gene: TRBJ1-1
clone size: .
CDR3 protein: CAISLHPGVTGGEGTEAFF
CDR3 DNA: TGTGCCATCAGCCTACACCCTGGGGTGACAGGGGGCGAAGGGACTGAAGCTTTCTTT

V gene: TRBV19
D gene: .
J gene: TRBJ1-6
clone size: .
CDR3 protein: CATQRAVNSPLHF
CDR3 DNA: TGTGCCACCCAGAGGGCAGTTAATTCACCCCTCCACTTT

V gene: TRBV4-2
D gene: .
J gene: TRBJ1-5
clone size: once
CDR3 protein: CASSQVLGGDQPQHF
CDR3 DNA: TGTGCCAGCAGCCAAGTATTGGGGGGGGATCAGCCCCAGCATTTT

V gene: TRBV19
D gene: TRBD1
J gene: TRBJ2-7
clone size: .
CDR3 protein: CASSTGQGPYEQYF
CDR3 DNA: TGTGCCAGTAGCACCGGACAGGGACCCTACGAGCAGTACTTC

V gene: TRBV2
D gene: .
J gene: TRBJ2-7
clone size: .
CDR3 protein: CASTGAGEQYF
CDR3 DNA: TGTGCCAGCACAGGGGCAGGGGAGCAGTACTTC

V gene: TRBV6-5
D gene: TRBD1
J gene: TRBJ1-2
clone size: .
CDR3 protein: CASSGQGARRGYTF
CDR3 DNA: TGTGCCAGCTCGGGACAGGGGGCGCGGAGGGGCTACACCTTC

V gene: TRBV3-1/TRBV3-2
D gene: .
J gene: TRBJ1-5
clone size: .
CDR3 protein: CASSQGTNQPQHF
CDR3 DNA: TGTGCCAGCAGCCAGGGGACAAATCAGCCCCAGCATTTT

V gene: TRBV19
D gene: .
J gene: TRBJ2-2
clone size: .
CDR3 protein: CASSRGGQYTGELFF
CDR3 DNA: TGTGCCAGTAGTAGGGGGGGACAATACACCGGGGAGCTGTTTTTT

V gene: TRBV30
D gene: .
J gene: TRBJ2-1
clone size: once
CDR3 protein: CAWRGVNEQFF
CDR3 DNA: TGTGCCTGGAGAGGGGTCAATGAGCAGTTCTTC

V gene: TRBV18
D gene: TRBD1
J gene: TRBJ1-4
clone size: .
CDR3 protein: CASSPLNTGGAGEKLFF
CDR3 DNA: TGTGCCAGCTCACCGCTAAATACAGGGGGCGCAGGTGAAAAACTGTTTTTT